This T cell receptor (beta chain) was identified in a study of OX40 agonist ivuxolimab in advanced cancers. The study, taken as a whole, reports: Circulating CD4+ and CD8+ T cells showed clonal expansion by week 6 at 0.1 to 3.0 mg/kg.

Details on this clone: What it recognizes is unknown.

Produced via immunoSEQ multiplex PCR; TCRdb's table is partial and in-frame only. The sample carries approximately 46,000 clones, around 90% recorded once. Germline values: CDR1 MNHEY, CDR2 SMNVEV (reference sequence). Deletions cut 3 bases from V and 5 bases from J, with 10 bases between. The CDR3 runs to 13 residues. This TCR was recovered from an adult with an advanced solid tumor such as melanoma, head and neck, liver or kidney cancer. V is TRBV27 and J is TRBJ1-1; D gene uncertain. This sample comprised CD4+ or CD8+ T cells sorted from blood, obtained in a trial of the OX40 agonist ivuxolimab. The chain's CDR3 is CASSFALRTEAFF. The CDR3 region has the DNA TGTGCCAGCAGTTTCGCACTACGGACTGAAGCTTTCTTT.